The present T cell receptor (beta chain) was sequenced within a study of neoadjuvant anti-PD-1 for oral cavity cancer. Looking at the study overall: Patients without progression got a fourth dose around day 43.

This CDR3 spans 15 amino acids. V dropped 1 base and J dropped 5 bases, with 16 bases sitting between them. Germline values: CDR1 SGDLS, CDR2 YYNGEE. TCRdb keeps only in-frame clones here, not all; method: immunoSEQ multiplex PCR. The table shows over 80,000 clones, with 70% to 85% occurring only once. The study's findings and limits: With three patients per group, TCR findings need larger cohorts.

Comments on this clone: Antigen: not known.

Sequenced here: PBMCs, sampled before nivolumab (anti-PD-1) treatment. The chain has TRBV9 and TRBJ2-7, with D hard to call. The receptor's source is a person aged 35-79 years with oral cavity squamous cell carcinoma. CDR3 bases: TGTGCCAGCAGCGTAAACCCCTTACGTAAGGACGAGCAGTACTTC. Its protein is CASSVNPLRKDEQYF.